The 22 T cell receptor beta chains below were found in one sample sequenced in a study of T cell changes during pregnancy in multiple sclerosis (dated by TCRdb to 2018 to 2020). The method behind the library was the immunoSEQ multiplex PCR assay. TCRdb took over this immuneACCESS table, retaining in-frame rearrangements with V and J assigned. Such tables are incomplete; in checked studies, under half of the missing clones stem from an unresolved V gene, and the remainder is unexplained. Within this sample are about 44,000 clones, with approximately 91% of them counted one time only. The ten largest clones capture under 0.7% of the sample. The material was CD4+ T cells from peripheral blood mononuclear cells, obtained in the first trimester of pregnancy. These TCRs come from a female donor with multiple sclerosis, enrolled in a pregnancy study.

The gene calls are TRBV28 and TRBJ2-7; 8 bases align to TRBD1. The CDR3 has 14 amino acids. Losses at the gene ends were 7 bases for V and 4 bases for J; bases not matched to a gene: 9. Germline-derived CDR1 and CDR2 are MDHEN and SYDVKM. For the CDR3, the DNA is TGTGCCAGCATCGATTTGGGGACAGGTTACGAGCAGTACTTC. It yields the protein CASIDLGTGYEQYF.

The CDR3 protein is CASSLGLYNQPQHF. The CDR3 DNA reads as TGTGCCAGCAGCTTAGGGCTGTATAATCAGCCCCAGCATTTT. The V gene is TRBV7-2, the J gene TRBJ1-5; D unclear. Germline CDR1 and CDR2: SGHTA and FQGNSA. The V gene lost 1 base and the J gene lost 4 bases, with 8 bases spanning the gap. CDR3 length: 14 amino acids.

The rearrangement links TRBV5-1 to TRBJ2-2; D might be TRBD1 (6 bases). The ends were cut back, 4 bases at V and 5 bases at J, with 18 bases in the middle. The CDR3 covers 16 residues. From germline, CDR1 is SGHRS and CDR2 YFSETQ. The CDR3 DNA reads TGCGCCAGCAGCCGCGAAGGGACATATAGGACCGGGGAGCTGTTTTTT. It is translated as CASSREGTYRTGELFF.

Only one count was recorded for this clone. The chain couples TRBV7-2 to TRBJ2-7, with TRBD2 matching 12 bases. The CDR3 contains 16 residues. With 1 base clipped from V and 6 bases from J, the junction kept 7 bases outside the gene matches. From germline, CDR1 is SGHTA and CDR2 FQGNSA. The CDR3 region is CASSLGLAGGQGEQYF. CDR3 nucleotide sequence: TGTGCCAGCAGCTTAGGTCTAGCGGGAGGGCAGGGCGAGCAGTACTTC.

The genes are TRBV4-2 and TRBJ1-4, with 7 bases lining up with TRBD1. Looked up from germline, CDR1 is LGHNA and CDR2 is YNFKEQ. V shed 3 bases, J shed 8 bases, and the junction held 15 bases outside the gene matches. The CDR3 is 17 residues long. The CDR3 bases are TGTGCCAGCAGCCAGGACCCAGCGGAGGCAGGGGGAGAAAAACTGTTTTTT. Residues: CASSQDPAEAGGEKLFF.

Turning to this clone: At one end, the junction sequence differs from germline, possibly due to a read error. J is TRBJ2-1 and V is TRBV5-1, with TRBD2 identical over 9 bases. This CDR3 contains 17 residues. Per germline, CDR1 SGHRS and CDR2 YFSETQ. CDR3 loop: CASSLAPSGISSNEQFF. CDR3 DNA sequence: TGCGCCAGCAGCTTGGCGCCTAGCGGGATCTCCTCCAATGAGCAGTTCTTC.

The CDR3 spells CASRPQGGPYGYTF. In nucleotides, the CDR3 is TGTGCCAGCAGGCCACAGGGGGGCCCCTATGGCTACACCTTC. This sequence joins TRBV28 and TRBJ1-2, with 8 nucleotides matching TRBD1. Germline loops: CDR1 MDHEN, CDR2 SYDVKM. Trimming removed 6 bases from V and 4 bases from J; junction bases left unmatched: 7. The CDR3 is 14 residues long.

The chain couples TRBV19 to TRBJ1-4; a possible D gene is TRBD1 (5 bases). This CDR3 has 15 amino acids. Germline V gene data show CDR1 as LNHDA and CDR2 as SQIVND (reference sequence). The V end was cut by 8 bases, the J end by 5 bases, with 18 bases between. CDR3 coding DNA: TGTGCCAGTCGATCCGGGGGGGAGGCGAATGAAAAACTGTTTTTT. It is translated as CASRSGGEANEKLFF.

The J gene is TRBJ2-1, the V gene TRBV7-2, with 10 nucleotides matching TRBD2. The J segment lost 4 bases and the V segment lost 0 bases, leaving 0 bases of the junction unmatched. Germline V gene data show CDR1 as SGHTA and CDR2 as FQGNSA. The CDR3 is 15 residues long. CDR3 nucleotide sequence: TGTGCCAGCAGCTTAGCTAGCGGGGGGTACAATGAGCAGTTCTTC. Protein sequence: CASSLASGGYNEQFF.

Here the CDR3 DNA reads TGTGCCAGCAGCTGGGGGCCCTTCGATACGCAGTATTTT. As protein: CASSWGPFDTQYF. The chain couples TRBV7-9 to TRBJ2-3; a weak D match, TRBD1 (6 bases). V lost 4 bases and J 6 bases, leaving 11 bases between the germline ends. Per the germline V gene, CDR1 is SEHNR and CDR2 is FQNEAQ (reference sequence). CDR3 length: 13 amino acids.

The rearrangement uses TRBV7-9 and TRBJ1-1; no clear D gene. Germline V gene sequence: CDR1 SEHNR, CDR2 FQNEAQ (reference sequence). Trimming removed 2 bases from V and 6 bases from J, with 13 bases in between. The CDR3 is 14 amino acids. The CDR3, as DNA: TGTGCCAGCAGCTTATCCTTGCGTAGCCCTGAAGCTTTCTTT. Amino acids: CASSLSLRSPEAFF.

The DNA for the CDR3 is TGTGCCAGCTCGCTGGACACCCCAATGGGGAATCAGCCCCAGCATTTT. The encoded protein is CASSLDTPMGNQPQHF. The gene calls are TRBV18 and TRBJ1-5; weak D call: TRBD1 (5 bases). V was clipped by 6 bases and J by 4 bases, with 19 bases between them. CDR1 KGHSH and CDR2 LQKENI come from the germline V gene. The CDR3 extends over 16 amino acids.

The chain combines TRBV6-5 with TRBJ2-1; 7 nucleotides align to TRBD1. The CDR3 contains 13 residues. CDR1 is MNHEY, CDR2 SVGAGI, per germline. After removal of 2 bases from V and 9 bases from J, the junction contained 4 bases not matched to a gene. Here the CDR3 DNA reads TGTGCCAGCAGTTACGACAGGGAGAGTGAGCAGTTCTTC. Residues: CASSYDRESEQFF.

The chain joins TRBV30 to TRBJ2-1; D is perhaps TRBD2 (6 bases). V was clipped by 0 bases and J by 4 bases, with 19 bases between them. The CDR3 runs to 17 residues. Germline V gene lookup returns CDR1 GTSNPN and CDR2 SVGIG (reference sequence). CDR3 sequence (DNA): TGTGCCTGGAGTGTAGGTGGTGGAGGGGAAACTTACAATGAGCAGTTCTTC. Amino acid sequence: CAWSVGGGGETYNEQFF.

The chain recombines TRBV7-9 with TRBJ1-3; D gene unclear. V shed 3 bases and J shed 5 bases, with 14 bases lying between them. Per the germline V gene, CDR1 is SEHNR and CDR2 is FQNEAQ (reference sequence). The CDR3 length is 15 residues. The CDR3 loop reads CASSFSGQSRNTIYF. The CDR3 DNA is TGTGCCAGCAGCTTCAGCGGTCAGAGTCGAAACACCATATATTTT.

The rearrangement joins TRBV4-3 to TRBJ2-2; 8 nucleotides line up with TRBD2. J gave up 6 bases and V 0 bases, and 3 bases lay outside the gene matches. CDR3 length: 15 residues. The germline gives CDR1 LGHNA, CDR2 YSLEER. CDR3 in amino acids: CASSQDLLAAGELFF. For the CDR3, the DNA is TGCGCCAGCAGCCAAGACCTACTAGCGGCCGGGGAGCTGTTTTTT.

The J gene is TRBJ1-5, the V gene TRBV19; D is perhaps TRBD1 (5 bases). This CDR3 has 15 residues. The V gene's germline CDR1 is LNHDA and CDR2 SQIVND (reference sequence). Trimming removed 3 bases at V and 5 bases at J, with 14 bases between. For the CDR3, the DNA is TGTGCCAGTAGTATTTGGGCAGGGAAGCATCAGCCCCAGCATTTT. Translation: CASSIWAGKHQPQHF.

CDR3 nucleotide sequence: TGCGCCAGCAGCGACGGACGCGGGATTGAAGCTTTCTTT. It translates to CASSDGRGIEAFF. The chain uses TRBV4-1 and TRBJ1-1; no firm D call. There are 13 residues in the CDR3. The V end lost 5 bases, the J end lost 7 bases, and 14 bases lay between the germline ends. Germline CDR1 and CDR2: MGHRA and YSYEKL.

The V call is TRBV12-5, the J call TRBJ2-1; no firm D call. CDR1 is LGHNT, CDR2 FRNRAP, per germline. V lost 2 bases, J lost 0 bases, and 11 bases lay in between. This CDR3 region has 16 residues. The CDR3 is CASGLLEFSSYNEQFF. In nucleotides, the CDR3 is TGTGCTAGTGGTTTGTTGGAGTTTAGCTCCTACAATGAGCAGTTCTTC.

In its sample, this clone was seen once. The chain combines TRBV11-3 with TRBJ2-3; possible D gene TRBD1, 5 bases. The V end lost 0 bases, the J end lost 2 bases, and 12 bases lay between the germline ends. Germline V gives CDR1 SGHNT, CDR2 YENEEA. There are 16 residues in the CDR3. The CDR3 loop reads CASSLESWGNTDTQYF. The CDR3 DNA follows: TGTGCCAGCAGCTTAGAATCTTGGGGCAACACAGATACGCAGTATTTT. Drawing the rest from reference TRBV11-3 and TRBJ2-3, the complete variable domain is EAGVVQSPRYKIIEKKQPVAFWCNPISGHNTLYWYLQNLGQGPELLIRYENEEAVDDSQLPKDRFSAERLKGVDSTLKIQPAELGDSAVYLCASSLESWGNTDTQYFGPGTRLTVL.

CDR3 DNA: TGTGCCAGCAGCTCCGCCGGGACAGGGCTGAGTGGCTACACCTTC. Its translation is CASSSAGTGLSGYTF. V usage is TRBV5-4 and J usage is TRBJ1-2; 9 positions match TRBD1. Germline V CDR1 and CDR2: SGHNT, YYREEE (reference sequence). CDR3 length equals 15 residues. J gave up 7 bases and V 3 bases, and 10 bases lay outside the gene matches.

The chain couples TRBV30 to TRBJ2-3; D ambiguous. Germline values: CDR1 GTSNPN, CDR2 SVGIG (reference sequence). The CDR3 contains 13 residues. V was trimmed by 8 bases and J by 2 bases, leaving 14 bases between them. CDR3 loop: CALGPSHTDTQYF. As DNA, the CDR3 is TGTGCCCTTGGTCCAAGCCACACAGATACGCAGTATTTT.